This T cell receptor beta chain was identified in a study of siplizumab effects on memory and regulatory T cells. Here immunoSEQ multiplex PCR was the method, and the copy in TCRdb shows in-frame clones only, minus some. The repertoire holds approximately 100,000 clones, with about 90% as singletons. CDR1 and CDR2 from the germline V gene are LNHNV and YYDKDF (reference sequence). This CDR3 has 13 amino acids. Trimming removed 6 bases from V and 6 bases from J; junction bases left unmatched: 4. This sequence originates from a human donor in good health. The sequenced sample consisted of non-Treg CD4+ T cells sorted from blood. The chain has TRBV15 and TRBJ2-3; 9 positions agree with TRBD2. The CDR3 region has the DNA TGTGCCACCAGGAAAGGGACTAGCGATACGCAGTATTTT. This encodes CATRKGTSDTQYF.